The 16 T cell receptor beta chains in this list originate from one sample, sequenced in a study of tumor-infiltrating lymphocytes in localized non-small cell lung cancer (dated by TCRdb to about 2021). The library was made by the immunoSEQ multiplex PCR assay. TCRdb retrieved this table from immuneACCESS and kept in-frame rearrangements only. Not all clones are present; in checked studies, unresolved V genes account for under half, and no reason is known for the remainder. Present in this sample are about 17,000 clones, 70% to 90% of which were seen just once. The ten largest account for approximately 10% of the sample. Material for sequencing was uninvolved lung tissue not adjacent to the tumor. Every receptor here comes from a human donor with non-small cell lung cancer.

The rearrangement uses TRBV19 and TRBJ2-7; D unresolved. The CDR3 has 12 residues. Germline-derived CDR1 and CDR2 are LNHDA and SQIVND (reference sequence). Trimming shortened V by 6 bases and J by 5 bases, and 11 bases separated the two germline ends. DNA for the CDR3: TGTGCCAGTAGCGTTCGCAACAACGAGCAGTACTTC. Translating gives CASSVRNNEQYF.

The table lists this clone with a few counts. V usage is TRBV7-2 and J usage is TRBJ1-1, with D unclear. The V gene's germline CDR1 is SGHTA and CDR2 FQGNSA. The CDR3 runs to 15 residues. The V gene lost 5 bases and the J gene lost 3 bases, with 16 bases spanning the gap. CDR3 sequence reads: CASSVNRGFDTEAFF. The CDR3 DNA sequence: TGTGCCAGCAGCGTAAACAGAGGGTTTGACACTGAAGCTTTCTTT.

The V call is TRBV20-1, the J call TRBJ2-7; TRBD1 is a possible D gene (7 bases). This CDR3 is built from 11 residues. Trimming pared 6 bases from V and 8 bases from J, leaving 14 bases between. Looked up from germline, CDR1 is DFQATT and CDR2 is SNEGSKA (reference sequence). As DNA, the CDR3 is TGCAGTGCCCTCAGGGGGGATAAGCAGTACTTC. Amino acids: CSALRGDKQYF.

CDR3: CASSLQTGENQPQHF. The CDR3 DNA follows: TGTGCCAGCAGCCTTCAGACAGGGGAGAATCAGCCCCAGCATTTT. The chain combines TRBV7-6 with TRBJ1-5; 8 nucleotides agree with TRBD1. With 5 bases clipped from V and 4 bases from J, the junction kept 7 bases outside the gene matches. Germline V lookup: CDR1 SGHVS, CDR2 FNYEAQ. This CDR3 has 15 residues.

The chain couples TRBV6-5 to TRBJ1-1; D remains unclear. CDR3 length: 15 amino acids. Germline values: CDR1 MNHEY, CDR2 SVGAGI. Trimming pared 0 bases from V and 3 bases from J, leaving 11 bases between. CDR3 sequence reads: CASSYSSIADTEAFF. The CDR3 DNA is TGTGCCAGCAGTTACTCCTCGATTGCTGACACTGAAGCTTTCTTT.

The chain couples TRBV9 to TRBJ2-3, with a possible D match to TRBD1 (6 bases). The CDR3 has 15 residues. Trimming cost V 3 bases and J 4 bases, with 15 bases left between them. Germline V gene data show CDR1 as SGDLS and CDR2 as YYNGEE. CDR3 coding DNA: TGTGCCAGCAGCGAAGGTCCAGAGGGGGCAGATACGCAGTATTTT. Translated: CASSEGPEGADTQYF. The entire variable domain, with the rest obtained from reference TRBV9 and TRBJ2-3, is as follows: DSGVTQTPKHLITATGQRVTLRCSPRSGDLSVYWYQQSLDQGLQFLIQYYNGEERAKGNILERFSAQQFPDLHSELNLSSLELGDSALYFCASSEGPEGADTQYFGPGTRLTVL.

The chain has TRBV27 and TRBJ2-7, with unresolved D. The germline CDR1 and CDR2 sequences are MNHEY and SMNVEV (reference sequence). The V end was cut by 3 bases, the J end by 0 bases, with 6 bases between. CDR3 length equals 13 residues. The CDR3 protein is CASSFGPSYEQYF. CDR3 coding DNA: TGTGCCAGCAGTTTCGGGCCCTCCTACGAGCAGTACTTC.

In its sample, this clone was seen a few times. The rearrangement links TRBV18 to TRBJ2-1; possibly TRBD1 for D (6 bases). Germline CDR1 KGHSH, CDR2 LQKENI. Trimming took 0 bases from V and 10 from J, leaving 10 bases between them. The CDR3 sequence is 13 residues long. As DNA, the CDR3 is TGTGCCAGCTCACCACCGGGAAGGGGGGAGCAGTTCTTC. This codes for CASSPPGRGEQFF.

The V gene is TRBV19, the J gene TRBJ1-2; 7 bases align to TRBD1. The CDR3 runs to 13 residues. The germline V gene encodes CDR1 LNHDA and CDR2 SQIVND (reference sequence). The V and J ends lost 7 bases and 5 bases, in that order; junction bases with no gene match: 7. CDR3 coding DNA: TGTGCCAGTAACCCTCGGGACAGTTATGGCTACACCTTC. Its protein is CASNPRDSYGYTF.

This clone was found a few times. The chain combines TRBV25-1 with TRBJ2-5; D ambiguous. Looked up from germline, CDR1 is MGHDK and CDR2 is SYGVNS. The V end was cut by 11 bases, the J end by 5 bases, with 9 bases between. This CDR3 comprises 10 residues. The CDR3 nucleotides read TGTGCCTCCTTAGGGGAGACCCAGTACTTC. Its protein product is CASLGETQYF. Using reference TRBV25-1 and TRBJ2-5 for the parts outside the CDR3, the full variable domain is EADIYQTPRYLVIGTGKKITLECSQTMGHDKMYWYQQDPGMELHLIHYSYGVNSTEKGDLSSESTVSRIRTEHFPLTLESARPSHTSQYLCASLGETQYFGPGTRLLVL.

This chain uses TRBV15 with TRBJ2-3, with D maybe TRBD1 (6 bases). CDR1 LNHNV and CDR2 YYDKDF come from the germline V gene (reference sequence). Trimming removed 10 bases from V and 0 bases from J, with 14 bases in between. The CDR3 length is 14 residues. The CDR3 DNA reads TGTGCCATCACACAGGGTTCTAGCACAGATACGCAGTATTTT. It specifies CAITQGSSTDTQYF.

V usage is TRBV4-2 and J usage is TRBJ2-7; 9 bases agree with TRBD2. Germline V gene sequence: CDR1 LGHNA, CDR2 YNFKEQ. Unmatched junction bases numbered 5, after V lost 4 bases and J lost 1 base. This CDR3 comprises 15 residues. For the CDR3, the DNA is TGTGCCAGCAGCCGAGGGAGCGGGAGGTCCTACGAGCAGTACTTC. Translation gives CASSRGSGRSYEQYF.

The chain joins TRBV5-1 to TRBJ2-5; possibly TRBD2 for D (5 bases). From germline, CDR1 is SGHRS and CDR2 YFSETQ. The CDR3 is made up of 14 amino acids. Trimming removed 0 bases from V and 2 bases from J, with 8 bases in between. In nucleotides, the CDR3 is TGCGCCAGCAGCTTGGGGCGGGCTCAAGAGACCCAGTACTTC. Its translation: CASSLGRAQETQYF.

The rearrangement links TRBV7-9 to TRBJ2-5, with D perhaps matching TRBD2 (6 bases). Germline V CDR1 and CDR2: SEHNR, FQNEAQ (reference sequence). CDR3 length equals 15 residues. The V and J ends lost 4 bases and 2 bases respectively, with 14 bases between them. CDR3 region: CASSSYSGTQETQYF. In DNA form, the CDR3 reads TGTGCCAGCAGCTCCTATAGCGGCACACAAGAGACCCAGTACTTC.

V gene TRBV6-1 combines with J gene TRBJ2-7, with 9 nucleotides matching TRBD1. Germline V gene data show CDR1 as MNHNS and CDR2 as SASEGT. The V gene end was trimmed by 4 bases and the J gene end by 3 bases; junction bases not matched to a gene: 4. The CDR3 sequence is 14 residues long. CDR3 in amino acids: CASSVDRGYYEQYF. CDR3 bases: TGTGCCAGCAGTGTGGACAGGGGCTACTACGAGCAGTACTTC.

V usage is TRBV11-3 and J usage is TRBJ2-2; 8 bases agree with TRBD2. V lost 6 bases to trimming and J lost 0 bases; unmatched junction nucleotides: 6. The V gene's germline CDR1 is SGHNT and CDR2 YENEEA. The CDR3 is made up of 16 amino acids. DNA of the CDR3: TGTGCCAGCAGTTCTAGCGGGCCGACGAACACCGGGGAGCTGTTTTTT. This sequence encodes CASSSSGPTNTGELFF.